Below, 32 T cell receptor beta chains from the same sample are listed, as sequenced in a study of early T cells in non-severe SARS-CoV-2 infection. TCRdb passed the 5' RACE reads through MiXCR, listing each CDR3 protein once. This table has about 62,000 distinct CDR3 sequences, less than 10% appearing once. Sample: whole blood. The source is an adult who was a healthcare worker with PCR-confirmed SARS-CoV-2 infection or an uninfected control (not recorded which).

This chain connects TRBV10-2 to TRBJ1-5, with unresolved D. Germline V CDR1 and CDR2: WSHSY, SAAADI. CDR3 length: 15 residues. V dropped 3 bases and J dropped 0 bases, with 9 bases sitting between them. The CDR3 loop reads CASSEAQHSNQPQHF. In DNA, the CDR3 is TGCGCCAGCAGTGAAGCCCAGCATAGCAATCAGCCCCAGCATTTT.

This clonotype was observed many times. The CDR3 DNA follows: TGTGCCAGCAGCACAGGTTTGAACACTGAAGCTTTCTTT. Protein product: CASSTGLNTEAFF. The chain recombines TRBV7-7 with TRBJ1-1; the D gene is possibly TRBD1 (5 bases). Per the germline V gene, CDR1 is SSHAT and CDR2 is FNYEAQ (reference sequence). With 5 bases removed from V and 0 bases from J, the gap between germline ends came to 7 bases. The CDR3 has 13 amino acids.

In this sample, this clonotype turned up a few times. The genes are TRBV7-3 and TRBJ2-6, with 9 bases aligning to TRBD1. V lost 4 bases and J lost 1; bases outside the gene matches: 5. Looked up from germline, CDR1 is SGHTA and CDR2 is FQGTGA. The CDR3 sequence is 17 residues long. As DNA, the CDR3 is TGTGCCAGCAGCTCCGGGACAGGGATTTCTGGGGCCAACGTCCTGACTTTC. This encodes CASSSGTGISGANVLTF. Full variable domain (rest looked up from reference TRBV7-3 and TRBJ2-6): GAGVSQTPSNKVTEKGKYVELRCDPISGHTALYWYRQSLGQGPEFLIYFQGTGAADDSGLPNDRFFAVRPEGSVSTLKIQRTERGDSAVYLCASSSGTGISGANVLTFGAGSRLTVL.

The chain is built from TRBV20-1 and TRBJ2-5; 7 bases line up with TRBD2. This CDR3 has 12 residues. V lost 6 bases, J lost 5 bases, and 6 bases stayed unmatched. Per the germline V gene, CDR1 is DFQATT and CDR2 is SNEGSKA (reference sequence). CDR3 amino acids: CSAGRGVETQYF. The DNA of the CDR3 is TGCAGTGCCGGTCGGGGGGTGGAGACCCAGTACTTC.

This clonotype was picked up a small number of times. CDR3: CASSQDEGVETQYF. The CDR3 nucleotides read TGTGCCAGCAGCCAAGATGAAGGGGTGGAGACCCAGTACTTC. This chain connects TRBV3-1 to TRBJ2-5; perhaps TRBD1 as D (5 bases). The CDR3 spans 14 residues. Germline CDR1 is LGHDT and CDR2 is YNNKEL (reference sequence). The ends were cut back, 0 bases at V and 5 bases at J, with 10 bases in the middle.

The V and J genes are TRBV3-1 and TRBJ1-1; D uncertain. V was clipped by 5 bases and J by 8 bases, with 12 bases between them. Germline CDR1 reads LGHDT; CDR2 reads YNNKEL (reference sequence). This CDR3 comprises 12 residues. The CDR3 protein is CASSARPGEAFF. DNA for the CDR3: TGTGCCAGCAGCGCCAGACCCGGGGAAGCTTTCTTT.

This clonotype has more than one count but fewer than ten. The gene calls are TRBV4-1 and TRBJ1-2; no definite D call. This CDR3 comprises 14 residues. Germline-derived CDR1 and CDR2 are MGHRA and YSYEKL. V shed 0 bases and J shed 4 bases, with 9 bases lying between them. For the CDR3, the DNA is TGCGCCAGCAGCCAAGATCCCACGGCCTATGGCTACACCTTC. Amino acids: CASSQDPTAYGYTF.

This clonotype was observed at least ten times. The V gene is TRBV7-2, the J gene TRBJ2-4, with D perhaps assigned TRBD1 or TRBD2 (6 bases each). The CDR3 loop spans 16 amino acids. Germline V CDR1 and CDR2: SGHTA, FQGNSA. Between the trimmed V and J ends, which lost 2 bases and 5 bases, there was a span of 16 bases. CDR3 sequence: CASSLQQAGGQNIQYF. The CDR3 nucleotides are TGTGCCAGCAGCTTACAACAGGCCGGGGGCCAAAACATTCAGTACTTC.

This clonotype was counted ten times or more. J is TRBJ2-3 and V is TRBV4-2; TRBD2 might be the D (7 bases). The CDR3 runs 16 residues. Per the germline V gene, CDR1 is LGHNA and CDR2 is YNFKEQ. The ends were cut back, 0 bases at V and 6 bases at J, with 16 bases in the middle. The CDR3 loop reads CASSQEGASGSDTQYF. The CDR3 DNA sequence: TGTGCCAGCAGCCAAGAGGGGGCTAGCGGTAGTGATACGCAGTATTTT.

This clonotype was observed a handful of times. V usage is TRBV5-5 and J usage is TRBJ2-2; D uncertain. Germline loops: CDR1 SGHKS, CDR2 YYEKEE (reference sequence). This CDR3 region has 14 residues. Trimming stripped 4 bases from V and 1 base from J, with 8 bases between. Here the CDR3 reads CASSPVVNTGELFF. CDR3 in DNA: TGTGCCAGCAGCCCGGTAGTGAACACCGGGGAGCTGTTTTTT. Full variable domain (outside the CDR3, taken from reference TRBV5-5 and TRBJ2-2): DAGVTQSPTHLIKTRGQQVTLRCSPISGHKSVSWYQQVLGQGPQFIFQYYEKEERGRGNFPDRFSARQFPNYSSELNVNALLLGDSALYLCASSPVVNTGELFFGEGSRLTVL.

This clonotype was detected a few times. The J gene is TRBJ1-2, the V gene TRBV10-3; D might be TRBD1 (6 bases). The CDR3 contains 13 residues. The V and J ends lost 8 bases and 8 bases respectively, with 18 bases between them. Germline CDR1 ENHRY, CDR2 SYGVKD. In DNA, the CDR3 is TGTGCCATCGAACAGGGACTTAGCCGGGGCTACACCTTC. As protein: CAIEQGLSRGYTF.

The gene calls are TRBV7-3 and TRBJ2-3; D gene unclear. Trimming left V 0 bases short and J 3 bases short, with 7 bases between. This CDR3 is built from 14 residues. Germline values: CDR1 SGHTA, CDR2 FQGTGA. CDR3 region: CASSLTKGTDTQYF. For the CDR3, the DNA is TGTGCCAGCAGCTTAACGAAGGGAACAGATACGCAGTATTTT.

V usage is TRBV3-1 and J usage is TRBJ2-7; unclear D gene. This CDR3 spans 12 amino acids. The germline gives CDR1 LGHDT, CDR2 YNNKEL (reference sequence). Trimming left V 4 bases short and J 2 bases short, with 6 bases between. For the CDR3, the DNA is TGTGCCAGCAGCCGCCAACCCTACGAGCAGTACGTC. This codes for CASSRQPYEQYV.

This clonotype has just a few counts. J is TRBJ1-5 and V is TRBV29-1; TRBD1 is a possible D gene (6 bases). The CDR3 runs to 15 residues. CDR1 and CDR2 (germline): SQVTM, ANQGSEA. Trimming left V 2 bases short and J 4 bases short, with 15 bases between. The CDR3 sequence: CSVEREGGRNQPQHF. DNA of the CDR3: TGCAGCGTTGAACGGGAAGGGGGTAGGAATCAGCCCCAGCATTTT. Full variable domain (rest looked up from reference TRBV29-1 and TRBJ1-5): SAVISQKPSRDICQRGTSLTIQCQVDSQVTMMFWYRQQPGQSLTLIATANQGSEATYESGFVIDKFPISRPNLTFSTLTVSNMSPEDSSIYLCSVEREGGRNQPQHFGDGTRLSIL.

This chain links TRBV14 with TRBJ2-1; 10 positions match TRBD2. Germline V CDR1 and CDR2: SGHDN, FVKESK. The V segment lost 4 bases and the J segment 8 bases; nucleotides outside the gene matches: 11. The CDR3 sequence is 16 residues long. CDR3 residues: CASSPGPLAGMDEQFF. CDR3 DNA: TGTGCCAGCAGCCCCGGTCCACTAGCGGGGATGGATGAGCAGTTCTTC.

This clonotype was found many times. This chain uses TRBV3-1 with TRBJ2-1, with D perhaps TRBD2 (6 bases). Trimming cost V 5 bases and J 1 base, with 15 bases left between them. CDR3 length equals 16 residues. In germline, CDR1 is LGHDT, CDR2 YNNKEL (reference sequence). CDR3 amino acids: CASSAIGGTSYNEQFF. DNA for the CDR3: TGTGCCAGCAGCGCAATCGGGGGTACTTCCTACAATGAGCAGTTCTTC.

This clonotype was found many times. The V and J genes are TRBV29-1 and TRBJ2-2, with D hard to call. The CDR3 totals 14 residues. V was trimmed by 4 bases and J by 0 bases, leaving 9 bases between them. The V gene's germline CDR1 is SQVTM and CDR2 ANQGSEA. This CDR3 reads CSVGQEPNTGELFF. CDR3 DNA sequence: TGCAGCGTTGGCCAGGAACCGAACACCGGGGAGCTGTTTTTT.

This clonotype was found a few times. This chain's CDR3 is CASSESPIYEQYV. Here the CDR3 DNA reads TGTGCCAGCAGTGAAAGTCCGATATACGAGCAGTACGTC. J is TRBJ2-7 and V is TRBV6-1; D call uncertain. The CDR3 totals 13 residues. CDR1 is MNHNS and CDR2 is SASEGT in the germline V gene. Trimming pared 2 bases from V and 4 bases from J, leaving 9 bases between.

The chain links TRBV5-1 to TRBJ2-3; D perhaps matches TRBD1 (6 bases). The ends were cut back, 0 bases at V and 5 bases at J, with 10 bases in the middle. This CDR3 spans 14 amino acids. Per germline, CDR1 SGHRS and CDR2 YFSETQ. CDR3 coding DNA: TGCGCCAGCAGCTTGGACAGGGTAGGAGATACGCAGTATTTT. Residues: CASSLDRVGDTQYF.

This clonotype was seen ten or more times. The chain combines TRBV20-1 with TRBJ1-1; D perhaps matches TRBD1 (6 bases). The CDR3 runs 16 residues. From germline, CDR1 is DFQATT and CDR2 SNEGSKA (reference sequence). Trimming took 0 bases from V and 1 from J, leaving 15 bases between them. This CDR3 is CSARDTTGHPNTEAFF. The CDR3, as DNA: TGCAGTGCTAGAGATACCACGGGACACCCGAACACTGAAGCTTTCTTT.

This clonotype was detected many times. The chain carries TRBV7-4 and TRBJ2-7, with 9 bases lining up with TRBD2. The V and J ends lost 3 bases and 4 bases, in that order; junction bases with no gene match: 4. The CDR3 extends over 14 amino acids. The V gene's germline CDR1 is SGHVT and CDR2 SQSDAQ. The chain's CDR3 is CASSFSAGGYEQYV. The CDR3 DNA follows: TGTGCCAGCAGCTTCTCAGCGGGGGGATACGAGCAGTACGTC.

V and J are TRBV7-8 and TRBJ2-3; 7 nucleotides align to TRBD1. Germline V lookup: CDR1 SGHVS, CDR2 FQNEAQ. V lost 5 bases to trimming and J lost 3 bases; unmatched junction nucleotides: 2. The CDR3 is made up of 13 amino acids. CDR3 DNA sequence: TGTGCCAGCAGCAAACAGGGGACAGATACGCAGTATTTT. Encoded protein: CASSKQGTDTQYF. The full variable domain, rest sourced from reference TRBV7-8 and TRBJ2-3, is GAGVSQSPRYKVAKRGQDVALRCDPISGHVSLFWYQQALGQGPEFLTYFQNEAQLDKSGLPSDRFFAERPEGSVSTLKIQRTQQEDSAVYLCASSKQGTDTQYFGPGTRLTVL.

This clonotype was counted many times. The chain recombines TRBV7-9 with TRBJ2-7; no definite D call. The ends were cut back, 4 bases at V and 5 bases at J, with 15 bases in the middle. The V gene's germline CDR1 is SEHNR and CDR2 FQNEAQ (reference sequence). The CDR3 consists of 14 residues. As DNA, the CDR3 is TGTGCCAGCAGCTCTTGGACCATGGGGAACGAGCAGTACGTC. It translates to CASSSWTMGNEQYV.

This clonotype came up many times. This chain uses TRBV7-9 with TRBJ1-3; D is unclear. V was trimmed by 5 bases and J by 4 bases, leaving 15 bases between them. Germline V gene sequence: CDR1 SEHNR, CDR2 FQNEAQ (reference sequence). The CDR3 covers 15 residues. CDR3 region: CASSPPRRRGNTIYF. Here the CDR3 DNA reads TGTGCCAGCAGCCCCCCCAGAAGAAGAGGAAACACCATATATTTT.

This chain uses TRBV6-6 with TRBJ2-5; D gene ambiguous. Germline assignment: CDR1 MNHNY and CDR2 SVGAGI (reference sequence). The CDR3 has 14 amino acids. Deletions cut 2 bases from V and 0 bases from J, with 7 bases between. This chain's CDR3 is CASSYDGNQETQYF. CDR3 coding DNA: TGTGCCAGCAGTTACGATGGGAACCAAGAGACCCAGTACTTC.

At least ten counts were recorded for this clonotype. J is TRBJ2-3 and V is TRBV12-3 or TRBV12-4; 7 positions agree with TRBD1. This CDR3 comprises 15 residues. V lost 5 bases and J lost 0; bases outside the gene matches: 5. CDR3 sequence reads: CASSPPGQSTDTQYF. For the CDR3, the DNA is TGTGCCAGCAGTCCACCGGGACAGAGCACAGATACGCAGTATTTT.

In its sample, this clonotype was seen a few times. The chain employs TRBV12-3 or TRBV12-4 and TRBJ1-3, with D maybe TRBD1 (5 bases). V shed 6 bases and J shed 2 bases, with 14 bases lying between them. CDR3 length equals 15 residues. CDR3: CASSPTGQAGNTIYF. In DNA form, the CDR3 reads TGTGCCAGCAGCCCGACCGGACAAGCTGGAAACACCATATATTTT.

The chain employs TRBV9 and TRBJ2-1; 12 bases agree with TRBD2. After removal of 6 bases from V and 8 bases from J, the junction contained 24 bases not matched to a gene. Germline-derived CDR1 and CDR2 are SGDLS and YYNGEE. The CDR3 extends over 20 amino acids. CDR3 coding DNA: TGTGCCAGCACCCTTGGGACTAGCGGGCGCAACAGGGGTGCTATCGATGAGCAGTTCTTC. This gives the protein CASTLGTSGRNRGAIDEQFF.

The genes are TRBV7-9 and TRBJ1-1; 7 bases agree with TRBD1. This CDR3 spans 15 amino acids. CDR1 is SEHNR, CDR2 FQNEAQ, per germline (reference sequence). J lost 4 bases, V lost 5 bases, and 10 bases had no gene match. CDR3 sequence reads: CASSRPTGEGTEAFF. The DNA for the CDR3 is TGTGCCAGCAGCCGCCCCACAGGGGAGGGCACTGAAGCTTTCTTT.

In this sample, this clonotype turned up a few times. The chain couples TRBV9 to TRBJ2-1; D is unresolved. The CDR3 length is 13 residues. The germline gives CDR1 SGDLS, CDR2 YYNGEE. Between the trimmed V and J ends, which lost 2 bases and 5 bases, there was a span of 8 bases. In nucleotides, the CDR3 is TGTGCCAGCAGCGTCGGCACCCACAATGAGCAGTTCTTC. This encodes CASSVGTHNEQFF.

This clonotype was counted at least ten times. The rearrangement links TRBV7-2 to TRBJ2-1, with 9 bases lining up with TRBD2. The CDR3 consists of 16 residues. Germline CDR1 is SGHTA and CDR2 is FQGNSA. V was pared by 4 bases and J by 4 bases, with 8 bases of the junction left unmatched. CDR3 sequence: CASSSSSGATYNEQFF. CDR3 nucleotide sequence: TGTGCCAGCAGCTCGTCTAGCGGGGCCACATACAATGAGCAGTTCTTC.

This clonotype was seen more than once but under ten times. J is TRBJ1-2 and V is TRBV5-4; maybe TRBD1 (6 bases). The V gene lost 3 bases and the J gene lost 6 bases, with 15 bases spanning the gap. The CDR3 sequence is 14 residues long. Per germline, CDR1 SGHNT and CDR2 YYREEE (reference sequence). Here the CDR3 DNA reads TGTGCCAGCAGCTCTCCTTACAGGGTGGATGGCTACACCTTC. As protein: CASSSPYRVDGYTF.